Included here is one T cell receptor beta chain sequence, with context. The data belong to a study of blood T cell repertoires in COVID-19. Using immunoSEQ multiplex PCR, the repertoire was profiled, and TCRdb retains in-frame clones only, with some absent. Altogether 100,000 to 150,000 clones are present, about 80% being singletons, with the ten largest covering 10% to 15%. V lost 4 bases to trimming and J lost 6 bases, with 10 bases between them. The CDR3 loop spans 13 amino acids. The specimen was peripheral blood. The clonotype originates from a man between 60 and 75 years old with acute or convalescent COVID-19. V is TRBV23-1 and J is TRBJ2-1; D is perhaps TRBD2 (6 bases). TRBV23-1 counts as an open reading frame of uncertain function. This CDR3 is CASSLPGGNEQFF. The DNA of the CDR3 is TGCGCCAGCAGTCTCCCCGGGGGCAATGAGCAGTTCTTC.